This section outlines one T cell receptor (beta chain) sequence together with its context. The sample originates from a study of blood T cell repertoires in COVID-19. Study in general: Samples of COVID-19 (acute and convalescent) were obtained from the United States, Italy and Spain. The analysed material was cDNA or gDNA that came from T cells, B-cell-depleted T cells, or PBMCs.

This CDR3 is 16 amino acids long. V gave up 0 bases and J gave up 6 bases; unmatched junction bases: 4. The germline CDR1 and CDR2 sequences are SGDLS and YYNGEE. Enrolment of Seattle patients took place during active infection, and they were followed longitudinally. Authors' data handling: It was from reference gene primer amplification that nucleated cell counts were estimated. Produced via immunoSEQ multiplex PCR; TCRdb's table is partial and in-frame only. V and J calls and clone size follow that table, whereas D and trimming were derived from the DNA. The sample lists 150,000 to 200,000 clones, around 83% occurring once.

The V gene is TRBV9, the J gene TRBJ2-1; 12 bases agree with TRBD2. The sequenced material came from peripheral blood. The receptor comes from a woman between 65 and 79 years old with COVID-19, enrolled during active disease. In DNA, the CDR3 is TGTGCCAGCAGCGTAGTGCCTAGCGGGAGGGCCAATGAGCAGTTCTTC. This codes for CASSVVPSGRANEQFF.